This T cell receptor (beta chain) originates from a study of radiation and T cells in renal cell carcinoma. The study, taken as a whole, reports: No pretreatment tumor biopsies were available for baseline clonotypes.

Time point in this sample: blood 4 weeks post-SBRT, at nephrectomy. As to treatment: 15 Gy SBRT to primary tumor, nephrectomy 4 weeks later. Serial blood draws occurred at baseline and 2 and 4 weeks post-SBRT. As for this clone: What it binds is not known.

The CDR3 totals 14 residues. The germline V gene has CDR1 SNHLY and CDR2 FYNNEI. J gave up 6 bases and V 5 bases, and 8 bases lay outside the gene matches. The table came from immunoSEQ multiplex PCR; TCRdb's copy has only in-frame clones and leaves some out. The table lists approximately 150,000 clones, around nine tenths of them singletons. The chain has TRBV2 and TRBJ1-2, with 8 bases that match TRBD1. The material sequenced was blood, taken from a patient whose treatment included radiotherapy and nephrectomy. The TCR was taken from a woman aged 45-59 years with renal cell carcinoma. CDR3: CASSPDRERNGYTF. The CDR3 region has the DNA TGTGCCAGCAGTCCGGACAGGGAAAGAAATGGCTACACCTTC.